Following are 21 T cell receptor beta chains from one sample sequenced in a study of monozygotic twins with inflammatory bowel disease. TCRdb re-analyzed the 5' RACE reads; it lists each CDR3 protein once, without DNA. The listing contains around 190,000 distinct CDR3 sequences. Sequences were obtained from blood. The receptors derive from a human donor with ulcerative colitis or Crohn's disease, or a healthy co-twin of an affected twin (not recorded which).

V usage is TRBV7-2 and J usage is TRBJ2-3; TCRdb gives TRBD1 as the D gene, but with no DNA this cannot be confirmed. The length of the CDR3 is 13 residues. Germline CDR1 and CDR2: SGHTA and FQGNSA. The CDR3 reads CASRWGGVDTQYF.

The CDR3 spells CASSLLGASGGYTF. J is TRBJ1-2 and V is TRBV7-9; TCRdb's D call, TRBD1, is unchecked because there is no DNA. Per germline, CDR1 SEHNR and CDR2 FQNEAQ (reference sequence). The CDR3 runs 14 residues. Using reference TRBV7-9 and TRBJ1-2 for the parts outside the CDR3, the full variable domain is DTGVSQNPRHKITKRGQNVTFRCDPISEHNRLYWYRQTLGQGPEFLTYFQNEAQLEKSRLLSDRFSAERPKGSFSTLEIQRTEQGDSAMYLCASSLLGASGGYTFGSGTRLTVV.

The chain uses TRBV12-3 or TRBV12-4 and TRBJ2-5. This CDR3 has 16 amino acids. The CDR3 sequence: CASSLALAEGRETQYF.

This chain uses TRBV12-3 or TRBV12-4 with TRBJ2-2. This CDR3 is 13 amino acids long. The CDR3 loop is CASRQQNTGELFF.

The chain's CDR3 is CASSLEGGAGTEQFF. This chain uses TRBV9 with TRBJ2-1; TCRdb names TRBD1, which stays unverified in the absence of DNA. The germline gives CDR1 SGDLS, CDR2 YYNGEE. This CDR3 region has 15 residues. The full variable domain, in which reference TRBV9 and TRBJ2-1 provide the parts outside the CDR3, is DSGVTQTPKHLITATGQRVTLRCSPRSGDLSVYWYQQSLDQGLQFLIQYYNGEERAKGNILERFSAQQFPDLHSELNLSSLELGDSALYFCASSLEGGAGTEQFFGPGTRLTVL.

The genes are TRBV25-1 and TRBJ1-4; the TCRdb D gene call, TRBD1, has no DNA to confirm it. From germline, CDR1 is MGHDK and CDR2 SYGVNS. The CDR3 is 17 amino acids. CDR3 loop: CASSEYTRGRVGEKLFF.

V gene TRBV7-9 combines with J gene TRBJ2-7; TCRdb's D call, TRBD1, is unchecked because there is no DNA. This CDR3 region has 13 residues. Germline CDR1 SEHNR, CDR2 FQNEAQ (reference sequence). CDR3 in amino acids: CASSRDNYYEQYF.

The chain joins TRBV7-2 to TRBJ2-1; TCRdb names TRBD1, which stays unverified in the absence of DNA. The CDR3 covers 20 residues. CDR1 SGHTA and CDR2 FQGNSA come from the germline V gene. CDR3 residues: CASSLVDPGWGRDSYNEQFF.

The genes are TRBV11-2 and TRBJ1-3; the D call of TRBD1 rests on TCRdb alone, since no DNA is present to check it. The CDR3 is 15 residues long. CDR1 is SGHAT and CDR2 is FQNNGV in the germline V gene. The CDR3 protein is CASASPAGPGNTIYF. The full variable domain, rest sourced from reference TRBV11-2 and TRBJ1-3, is EAGVAQSPRYKIIEKRQSVAFWCNPISGHATLYWYQQILGQGPKLLIQFQNNGVVDDSQLPKDRFSAERLKGVDSTLKIQPAKLEDSAVYLCASASPAGPGNTIYFGEGSWLTVV.

This sequence joins TRBV12-3 or TRBV12-4 and TRBJ1-1; the D call of TRBD1 rests on TCRdb alone, since no DNA is present to check it. The CDR3 loop spans 12 amino acids. The CDR3 protein is CASSLGGTGAFF.

This chain joins TRBV5-1 and TRBJ1-1; TCRdb gives TRBD1 as the D gene, but with no DNA this cannot be confirmed. The germline CDR1 and CDR2 sequences are SGHRS and YFSETQ. The CDR3 covers 18 residues. The CDR3 is CASSLVGSPGQGNTEAFF.

V gene TRBV15 combines with J gene TRBJ2-1; TCRdb designates TRBD2, a call that cannot be tested without DNA. CDR3 length: 15 residues. In germline, CDR1 is LNHNV, CDR2 YYDKDF (reference sequence). CDR3 sequence reads: CATRGAGGLYNEQFF.

The V call is TRBV7-3, the J call TRBJ2-3. The CDR3 contains 17 residues. Germline values: CDR1 SGHTA, CDR2 FQGTGA. The CDR3 here is CASSPTTRYGRTDTQYF.

V and J are TRBV12-3 or TRBV12-4 and TRBJ2-7; TCRdb outputs TRBD1, but without DNA this stays unchecked. CDR3 length: 14 residues. The CDR3 loop reads CASSLGDRTYEQYF.

The chain uses TRBV7-2 and TRBJ1-5; TCRdb's assignment of TRBD1 cannot be checked, as there is no DNA. The CDR3 loop spans 12 amino acids. Germline CDR1 is SGHTA and CDR2 is FQGNSA. CDR3 loop: CASSLRGQFQHF. The full variable domain, completed using reference TRBV7-2 and TRBJ1-5, is GAGVSQSPSNKVTEKGKDVELRCDPISGHTALYWYRQSLGQGLEFLIYFQGNSAPDKSGLPSDRFSAERTGGSVSTLTIQRTQQEDSAVYLCASSLRGQFQHFGDGTRLSIL.

The rearrangement links TRBV12-3 or TRBV12-4 to TRBJ1-2; TCRdb's assignment of TRBD1 cannot be checked, as there is no DNA. The CDR3 is 16 amino acids. The CDR3 loop reads CASSLGAGQGAYGYTF.

The chain carries TRBV12-3 or TRBV12-4 and TRBJ2-5; TCRdb proposes TRBD1, but this gene call is untestable without DNA. The CDR3 covers 14 residues. The CDR3 loop reads CASSPTGTQETQYF.

The chain is built from TRBV7-9 and TRBJ1-1; there is no DNA to check the TCRdb D call of TRBD1. The V gene's germline CDR1 is SEHNR and CDR2 FQNEAQ (reference sequence). This CDR3 has 13 residues. CDR3 sequence reads: CASTPVAINQAFF.

V usage is TRBV24-1 and J usage is TRBJ2-2; the TCRdb call, TRBD2, lacks DNA for checking. Per germline, CDR1 KGHDR and CDR2 SFDVKD. This CDR3 region has 17 residues. CDR3 loop: CATSEGGLSKRTGELFF.

V gene TRBV7-9 combines with J gene TRBJ2-7; TCRdb indicates TRBD1, and absent DNA this call remains unverified. Germline CDR1 is SEHNR and CDR2 is FQNEAQ (reference sequence). The CDR3 is 15 residues long. CDR3 in amino acids: CASSTQLRTRYEQYF.

The rearrangement uses TRBV27 and TRBJ2-3; TCRdb's assignment of TRBD1 cannot be checked, as there is no DNA. Germline V gene lookup returns CDR1 MNHEY and CDR2 SMNVEV (reference sequence). The CDR3 covers 16 residues. The CDR3 loop is CASSLPTGGSTDTQYF.